This entry features one T cell receptor beta chain sequence. Its binding antigen is unknown. No base quality values were provided; no much bigger clone lies one nucleotide off. The data belong to a study of technical replicates of blood from several donors listed by TCRdb under 2017. Per the germline V gene, MDHEN is the CDR1 and SYDVKM is the CDR2. V is cut by 6 bases and J by 2 bases, and the space between the germline ends is 11 bases. The CDR3 covers 13 residues, taking in both the cysteine and the phenylalanine. The retained sequence is limited to the CDR3, 39 bases, with the frame set at the first base. The library was obtained by the immunoSEQ multiplex PCR assay. Held by TCRdb, this immuneACCESS table contains in-frame sequences only and omits some clones. Under half of the omission traces to an unresolved V gene where checked; the cause of the rest is unknown. The sample includes about 83,000 clones, with under 95% observed a single time. The ten largest clones represent about 0.26% of the sample.

The chain was built from TRBV28 and TRBJ2-7; the D gene is unclear. This sequence was found in a human donor in good health. What was sequenced was T cells isolated from PBMCs. The CDR3 amino acid sequence is: CASSTPAPYEQYF. The DNA reads TGTGCCAGCAGCACTCCTGCCCCCTACGAGCAGTACTTC.